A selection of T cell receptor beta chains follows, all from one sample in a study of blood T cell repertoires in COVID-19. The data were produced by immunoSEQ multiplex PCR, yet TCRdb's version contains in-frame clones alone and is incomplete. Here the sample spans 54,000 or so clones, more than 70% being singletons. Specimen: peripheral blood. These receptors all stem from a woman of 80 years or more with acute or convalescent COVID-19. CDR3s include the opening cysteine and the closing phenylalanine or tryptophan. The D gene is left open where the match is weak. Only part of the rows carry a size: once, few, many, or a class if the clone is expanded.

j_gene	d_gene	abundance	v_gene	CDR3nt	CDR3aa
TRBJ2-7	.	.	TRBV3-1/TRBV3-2	TGTGCCAGCAGCCAAACGGGGTACACCTACGAGCAGTACTTC	CASSQTGYTYEQYF
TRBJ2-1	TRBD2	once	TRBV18	TGTGCCAGCTCACCCCCGGTTGGGACTAGCGGGGGCAATGAGCAGTTCTTC	CASSPPVGTSGGNEQFF
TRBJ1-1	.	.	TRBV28	TGTGCCAGCAGTTCATGGCAGGGCGGCAGCAGAACTGAAGCTTTCTTT	CASSSWQGGSRTEAFF
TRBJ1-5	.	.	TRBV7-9	TGTGCCAGCAGCTTAGTGGGGGGTCAGCCCCAGCATTTT	CASSLVGGQPQHF
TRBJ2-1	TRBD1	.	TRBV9	TGTGCCAGCAGCGCGGGACAGGGGAGGAATGAGCAGTTCTTC	CASSAGQGRNEQFF
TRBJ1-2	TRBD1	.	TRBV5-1	TGCGCCAGCAGTCCTGAAACAGGGGTCTCTGGCTACACCTTC	CASSPETGVSGYTF
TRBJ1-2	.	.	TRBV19	TGTGCCAGTAGTCCCCGGACAGTTAACTATGGCTACACCTTC	CASSPRTVNYGYTF
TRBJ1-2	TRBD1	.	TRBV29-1	TGCAGCGTTGTAAGAGGACAGGATGGCTACACCTTC	CSVVRGQDGYTF
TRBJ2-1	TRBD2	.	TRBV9	TGTGCCAGCACGGGGCCCCCGACCGGGACTAGCATCAATGAGCAGTTCTTC	CASTGPPTGTSINEQFF
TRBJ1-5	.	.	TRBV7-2	TGTGCCAGCAGCTTACAGAGCAATCAGCCCCAGCATTTT	CASSLQSNQPQHF
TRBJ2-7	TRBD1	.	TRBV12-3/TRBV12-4	TGTGCCAGCAGTGGCGACAGGGGTGGTTACTTC	CASSGDRGGYF
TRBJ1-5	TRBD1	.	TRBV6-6	TGTGCCAGCAGTTACACAGGGGAAGGTCAGCCCCAGCATTTT	CASSYTGEGQPQHF
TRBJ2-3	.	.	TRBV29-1	TGCAGCGTTGACCCCTCAGGCACAGATACGCAGTATTTT	CSVDPSGTDTQYF
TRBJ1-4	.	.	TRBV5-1	TGCGCCAGCAGTAGCTTGTCGGCAACTAATGAAAAACTGTTTTTT	CASSSLSATNEKLFF
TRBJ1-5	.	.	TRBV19	TGTGCCAGTAGTATGAGGGATCAGCCCCAGCATTTT	CASSMRDQPQHF